This T cell receptor beta chain is drawn from a study of cytomegalovirus exposure and HLA in healthy donors. At the level of the study: In terms of ancestry, the Caucasian-associated cluster contained around 79% of the 398 genotyped donors. Study-level points and caveats: Confirmation was obtained in vitro that three CMV-associated chains are specific for CMV antigens.

The CDR3 sequence is 16 residues long. The V gene lost 4 bases and the J gene lost 0 bases, with 14 bases spanning the gap. Germline V CDR1 and CDR2: SGHDT, YYEEEE. Note on this clone: Its antigen is not known.

Researchers ran the PCR with 60 Vbeta and 13 Jbeta primers. Profiling relied on immunoSEQ multiplex PCR, and the TCRdb table lists in-frame clones only, not all of them. The sample comprises about 130,000 clones, 80% of which are singletons, and 4% rests with the top ten. The chain has TRBV5-6 and TRBJ2-1; D call uncertain. The TCR was taken from a woman aged 40 to 49 in good health and CMV-seronegative. Sequenced material: PBMCs. The CDR3 region has the DNA TGTGCCAGCAGCACGCGGAGAGGTATCTCCTACAATGAGCAGTTCTTC. It is translated as CASSTRRGISYNEQFF.